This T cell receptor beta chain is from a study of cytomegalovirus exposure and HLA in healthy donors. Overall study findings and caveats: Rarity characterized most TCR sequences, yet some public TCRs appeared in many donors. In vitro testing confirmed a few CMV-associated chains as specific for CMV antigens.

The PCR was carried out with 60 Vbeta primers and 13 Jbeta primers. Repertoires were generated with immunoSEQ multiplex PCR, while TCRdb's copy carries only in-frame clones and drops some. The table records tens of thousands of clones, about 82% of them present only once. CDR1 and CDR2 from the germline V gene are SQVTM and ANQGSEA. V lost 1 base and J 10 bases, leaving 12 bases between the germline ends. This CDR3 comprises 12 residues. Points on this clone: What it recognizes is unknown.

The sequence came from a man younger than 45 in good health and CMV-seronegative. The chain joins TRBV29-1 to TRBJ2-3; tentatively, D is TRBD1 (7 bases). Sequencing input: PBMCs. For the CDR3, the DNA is TGCAGCGTTGAAGTCAGGGGGGCCGCGCAGTATTTT. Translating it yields CSVEVRGAAQYF.